A selection of T cell receptor beta chains follows, all from one sample in a study of blood T cell repertoires in COVID-19. Repertoires were generated with immunoSEQ multiplex PCR, while TCRdb's copy carries only in-frame clones and drops some. Among more than 65,000 clones listed, more than 65% were seen once. Sequencing was done on a sample of peripheral blood. The receptor set was obtained from a woman aged 45-59 years with acute or convalescent COVID-19. Each CDR3 is given with its conserved first and last residue. D genes are given only for firm matches. Clone size is stated in some rows and not others, as once, few, many or a class when expanded.

d_call,v_call,clone_size,j_call,cdr3_length,cdr3_nt,cdr3_aa
TRBD2,TRBV11-2,few,TRBJ2-1,15,TGTGCCAGCAGCTTAGGGGCGGGGGGCTACAATGAGCAGTTCTTC,CASSLGAGGYNEQFF
TRBD1,TRBV19,.,TRBJ1-5,18,TGTGCCAGTAGTATTCAAACTCCGGGACAGGGGTTGAGTCAGCCCCAGCATTTT,CASSIQTPGQGLSQPQHF
TRBD1,TRBV7-9,.,TRBJ2-3,18,TGTGCCAGCAGCTTAGTGTGGGGACAGGGTCGGAGCACAGATACGCAGTATTTT,CASSLVWGQGRSTDTQYF
.,TRBV7-9,once,TRBJ1-4,15,TGTGCCAGCCTCCCCCTTCAGGTCAGGAATGAAAAACTGTTTTTT,CASLPLQVRNEKLFF
TRBD2,TRBV18,.,TRBJ2-7,15,TGTGCCAGCTCACCACCGGGACTAGCGGGAGGGCCGCAGTACTTC,CASSPPGLAGGPQYF
TRBD2,TRBV5-6,.,TRBJ2-7,15,TGTGCCAGCAGCTTCCAGGGACTAAGCTCCTACGAGCAGTACTTC,CASSFQGLSSYEQYF
.,TRBV6-6,once,TRBJ2-1,15,TGTGCCAGCAGTTCTCGGGAGAGGTCCTACAATGAGCAGTTCTTC,CASSSRERSYNEQFF
.,TRBV6-4,.,TRBJ1-5,14,TGTGCCAGCAGTCCAACAGGGAGCCATCAGCCCCAGCATTTT,CASSPTGSHQPQHF
.,TRBV27,once,TRBJ1-2,13,TGTGCCAGCAGTTTGGGTCAGGGGATTGGCTACACCTTC,CASSLGQGIGYTF
TRBD2,TRBV6-5,.,TRBJ2-5,15,TGTGCCAGCAGTTACTCGCCTAGCGGGGGTGAGACCCAGTACTTC,CASSYSPSGGETQYF
.,TRBV5-4,few,TRBJ2-2,15,TGTGCCAGCAGCTCCTGGGGGGTAGTAGGCGGGGAGCTGTTTTTT,CASSSWGVVGGELFF
TRBD1,TRBV5-4,.,TRBJ2-7,14,TGTGCCAGCAGCTTGGAAGGGGGCCCAGTAGCTAAGTACTTC,CASSLEGGPVAKYF
.,TRBV7-2,once,TRBJ2-7,14,TGTGCCAGCAGCTTAGAACGGGTCTCCTACGAGCAGTACTTC,CASSLERVSYEQYF
.,TRBV5-1,.,TRBJ2-7,15,TGCGCCAGCAGTTTACGGGACTCTCCTCAGAGCGAGCAGTACTTC,CASSLRDSPQSEQYF
.,TRBV5-1,.,TRBJ2-1,16,TGCGCCAGCAGCTTGGTCAGGGCTAGCTCCTACAATGAGCAGTTCTTC,CASSLVRASSYNEQFF
.,TRBV19,.,TRBJ2-2,13,TGTGCCAGTTCCTTGACAGCACCCGGGGAGCTGTTTTTT,CASSLTAPGELFF
.,TRBV6-2/TRBV6-3,.,TRBJ2-3,13,TGTGCCAGCAGTTTAAGTTTTAGTTCAACGCAGTATTTT,CASSLSFSSTQYF
TRBD2,TRBV7-9,.,TRBJ2-1,15,TGTGCCAGCTCCCGGGGAGGGACCCGCAACAATGAGCAGTTCTTC,CASSRGGTRNNEQFF
TRBD1,TRBV28,.,TRBJ1-1,13,TGTGCCAGCGCGGCAGGGGGGCCCACTGAAGCTTTCTTT,CASAAGGPTEAFF
TRBD2,TRBV6-5,.,TRBJ2-1,14,TGTGCCAGCAATATCCAGCGGGGGGCCAATGAGCAGTTCTTC,CASNIQRGANEQFF
TRBD1,TRBV7-9,.,TRBJ1-4,17,TGTGCCAGCAGCAGCCGGGACAGGGGGCGCCTCGGGGAAAAACTGTTTTTT,CASSSRDRGRLGEKLFF
TRBD1,TRBV20-1,few,TRBJ1-2,13,TGCAGTGCTAGTCCAACAGGGGGCATGGACTACACCTTC,CSASPTGGMDYTF
.,TRBV6-4,.,TRBJ2-6,14,TGTGCCAGCAGTGTAGAGTCTGGGGCCAACGTCCTGACTTTC,CASSVESGANVLTF
TRBD1,TRBV27,.,TRBJ2-7,15,TGTGCCAGCAAAAGAGGCAGGGGGTTGATCTACGAGCAGTACTTC,CASKRGRGLIYEQYF
.,TRBV6-2/TRBV6-3,.,TRBJ2-2,14,TGTGCCAGCAGTTATCGGGGGTACACCGGGGAGCTGTTTTTT,CASSYRGYTGELFF
TRBD2,TRBV29-1,.,TRBJ2-2,17,TGCAGCGTTGAAGGGCTAGCGGGAGAAGGAAACACCGGGGAGCTGTTTTTT,CSVEGLAGEGNTGELFF
TRBD2,TRBV2,.,TRBJ2-1,15,TGTGCCAGCCCGGGACTAGAGCGGGGGGGGGCGGAGCAGTTCTTC,CASPGLERGGAEQFF
TRBD2,TRBV11-1,.,TRBJ2-3,16,TGTGCCAGCAGTAAGACTAGCCCAGCACGCACAGATACGCAGTATTTT,CASSKTSPARTDTQYF
.,TRBV5-1,.,TRBJ1-2,14,TGCGCCAGCAGCACCGGAGATGCTAACTATGGCTACACCTTC,CASSTGDANYGYTF
TRBD1,TRBV4-1,.,TRBJ2-2,15,TGCGCCAGCAGGATTCAGGGGGCCGCCACCGGGGAGCTGTTTTTT,CASRIQGAATGELFF
TRBD1,TRBV5-1,.,TRBJ1-1,16,TGCGCCAGCAGCTTGGAATTAAGGGGGCCGGACACTGAAGCTTTCTTT,CASSLELRGPDTEAFF
TRBD2,TRBV4-1,.,TRBJ2-7,15,TGCGCCAGCAGCCAATCCCGGGGGGACCTCTACGAGCAGTACTTC,CASSQSRGDLYEQYF
.,TRBV9,.,TRBJ1-2,16,TGTGCCAGCAGCACCGCTACGACAGTCGGTGACTATGGCTACACCTTC,CASSTATTVGDYGYTF